These 16 T cell receptor beta chains were sequenced from one sample in a study of beta chain features in type 1 diabetes. Regarding the study as a whole: A moderate, significant TCRB CDR3 shortening appeared in type 1 diabetes across four CD4+ subsets.

Reverse transcribing all isolated RNA meant expressed TCRB transcripts were sequenced. The table came from immunoSEQ multiplex PCR; TCRdb's copy has only in-frame clones and leaves some out. The sample lists about 150,000 clones, approximately 10% seen once, with 0.45% to 0.5% in the top ten. Their antigens remain unidentified. Sample: central memory CD4+ T cells from blood. These TCRs come from a man aged 25 to 40 with type 1 diabetes.

The chain couples TRBV4-2 to TRBJ2-1; TRBD2 agrees at 13 bases. The CDR3 has 17 amino acids. Germline CDR1 is LGHNA and CDR2 is YNFKEQ. After removal of 3 bases from V and 6 bases from J, the junction contained 8 bases not matched to a gene. As DNA, the CDR3 is TGTGCCAGCAGCCACCCCCCTGGGACTAGCGGGGTCAATGAGCAGTTCTTC. It codes for CASSHPPGTSGVNEQFF.

The chain uses TRBV2 and TRBJ2-5; D might be TRBD2 (6 bases). Trimming removed 7 bases at V and 5 bases at J, with 14 bases between. Germline lookup yields CDR1 SNHLY and CDR2 FYNNEI. The CDR3 runs to 13 residues. The CDR3 sequence: CASNGRTGETQYF. In DNA form, the CDR3 reads TGTGCCAGCAATGGGAGGACTGGGGAGACCCAGTACTTC.

V and J are TRBV27 and TRBJ2-7; 10 nucleotides line up with TRBD1. The CDR3 has 18 residues. J gave up 6 bases and V 3 bases, and 17 bases lay outside the gene matches. Germline CDR1 is MNHEY and CDR2 is SMNVEV (reference sequence). CDR3 region: CASSLGNIVGTGVREQYF. CDR3 coding DNA: TGTGCCAGCAGTTTGGGTAACATTGTGGGGACAGGGGTCCGCGAGCAGTACTTC.

The sample holds a few counts of this clone. The CDR3 region has the DNA TGTGCCAGCAGCTTATCCGGAGGGTCCTACGAGCAGTACTTC. Translation: CASSLSGGSYEQYF. The chain links TRBV11-3 to TRBJ2-7; D possibly corresponds to TRBD2 (6 bases). Trimming took off 2 bases at V and 1 base at J, with 9 bases between the two ends. Looked up from germline, CDR1 is SGHNT and CDR2 is YENEEA. The CDR3 contains 14 residues.

The sample holds a few counts of this clone. The CDR3 reads CASRSGGTDTQYF. CDR3 DNA sequence: TGTGCCAGCAGAAGTGGGGGGACAGATACGCAGTATTTT. The chain has TRBV6-5 and TRBJ2-3, with D possibly TRBD2 on 6 matching bases. The V and J ends lost 6 bases and 3 bases respectively, with 10 bases between them. Germline CDR1 is MNHEY and CDR2 is SVGAGI. The CDR3 consists of 13 residues.

V is TRBV7-2 and J is TRBJ2-5, with 9 bases fitting TRBD2. There are 13 residues in the CDR3. Germline CDR1 reads SGHTA; CDR2 reads FQGNSA. V lost 6 bases, J lost 4 bases, and 3 bases stayed unmatched. The CDR3 nucleotides are TGTGCCAGCAGAGTTAGCGGGAGAGAGACCCAGTACTTC. Amino acids: CASRVSGRETQYF. Full variable domain (rest looked up from reference TRBV7-2 and TRBJ2-5): GAGVSQSPSNKVTEKGKDVELRCDPISGHTALYWYRQSLGQGLEFLIYFQGNSAPDKSGLPSDRFSAERTGGSVSTLTIQRTQQEDSAVYLCASRVSGRETQYFGPGTRLLVL.

The rearrangement links TRBV2 to TRBJ1-5; D gene unclear. The germline V and J ends were trimmed by 4 bases and 0 bases, with 4 bases remaining between them. This CDR3 spans 13 amino acids. Per germline, CDR1 SNHLY and CDR2 FYNNEI. The CDR3 bases are TGTGCCAGCAGTGGTAATAGCAATCAGCCCCAGCATTTT. It codes for CASSGNSNQPQHF. Full variable domain (missing parts from reference TRBV2 and TRBJ1-5): EPEVTQTPSHQVTQMGQEVILRCVPISNHLYFYWYRQILGQKVEFLVSFYNNEISEKSEIFDDQFSVERPDGSNFTLKIRSTKLEDSAMYFCASSGNSNQPQHFGDGTRLSIL.

The DNA for the CDR3 is TGTGCCAGCAGCCGAGAGGGGGATCGTCAGCCCCAGCATTTT. Translating it yields CASSREGDRQPQHF. The chain couples TRBV7-9 to TRBJ1-5; D perhaps matches TRBD1 (6 bases). The V gene's germline CDR1 is SEHNR and CDR2 FQNEAQ (reference sequence). CDR3 length equals 14 residues. V shed 5 bases and J shed 6 bases, with 14 bases lying between them. Using reference TRBV7-9 and TRBJ1-5 for the parts outside the CDR3, the full variable domain is DTGVSQNPRHKITKRGQNVTFRCDPISEHNRLYWYRQTLGQGPEFLTYFQNEAQLEKSRLLSDRFSAERPKGSFSTLEIQRTEQGDSAMYLCASSREGDRQPQHFGDGTRLSIL.

This clone was detected a few times. The chain's CDR3 is CASSRGQGTVEQYF. In DNA, the CDR3 is TGTGCCAGCTCACGAGGACAGGGAACAGTCGAGCAGTACTTC. The V call is TRBV18, the J call TRBJ2-7; 8 nucleotides match TRBD1. The germline CDR1 and CDR2 sequences are KGHSH and LQKENI. The V gene end was trimmed by 4 bases and the J gene end by 6 bases; junction bases not matched to a gene: 8. The CDR3 runs to 14 residues.

Turning to this clone: This sample includes further DNA sequences coding for the same CDR3. V and J are TRBV7-9 and TRBJ2-7; 7 nucleotides match TRBD1. The CDR3 has 13 amino acids. Germline CDR1 and CDR2: SEHNR and FQNEAQ (reference sequence). The J segment lost 6 bases and the V segment lost 1 base, leaving 3 bases of the junction unmatched. Here the CDR3 DNA reads TGTGCCAGCAGCTTAGGACAGGGTGGCGAGCAGTACTTC. Its translation is CASSLGQGGEQYF.

The V gene is TRBV6-1, the J gene TRBJ2-1; no clear D. Trimming took off 7 bases at V and 8 bases at J, with 12 bases between the two ends. Germline-derived CDR1 and CDR2 are MNHNS and SASEGT. The CDR3 spans 12 residues. CDR3 bases: TGTGCCAGCAAATACGGGTTTCATGAGCAGTTCTTC. Protein product: CASKYGFHEQFF.

The chain couples TRBV6-5 to TRBJ1-2, with D possibly TRBD1 on 5 matching bases. Germline-derived CDR1 and CDR2 are MNHEY and SVGAGI. This CDR3 contains 12 residues. Trimming pared 8 bases from V and 1 base from J, leaving 8 bases between. DNA for the CDR3: TGTGCCAGCCGGGGGGGTAACTATGGCTACACCTTC. Translated: CASRGGNYGYTF.

This clone has a handful of counts. The chain joins TRBV7-2 to TRBJ2-7, with 8 bases aligning to TRBD1. In germline, CDR1 is SGHTA, CDR2 FQGNSA. V shed 5 bases, J shed 3 bases, and the junction held 6 bases outside the gene matches. CDR3 length: 14 residues. CDR3 nucleotides: TGTGCCAGCAGCCAGAAGACAGGGGACTACGAGCAGTACTTC. Its protein is CASSQKTGDYEQYF.

This clone was detected only a few times. The CDR3 loop is CRVPEAEGADYGYTF. The CDR3 coding sequence is TGCAGGGTTCCCGAGGCCGAGGGAGCAGACTATGGCTACACCTTC. The V call is TRBV29-1, the J call TRBJ1-2; no firm D call. This CDR3 is built from 15 residues. The V gene's germline CDR1 is SQVTM and CDR2 ANQGSEA.

This clone was detected only a few times. This chain uses TRBV7-6 with TRBJ2-7, with D tentatively TRBD1 (7 bases). V shed 4 bases and J shed 3 bases, with 22 bases lying between them. Germline loops: CDR1 SGHVS, CDR2 FNYEAQ. This CDR3 comprises 17 residues. The CDR3 loop is CASSSLGRDRTDYEQYF. In DNA form, the CDR3 reads TGTGCCAGCAGCTCATTAGGGCGGGACAGAACGGACTACGAGCAGTACTTC. The complete variable domain, with remaining parts taken from reference TRBV7-6 and TRBJ2-7, reads GAGVSQSPRYKVTKRGQDVALRCDPISGHVSLYWYRQALGQGPEFLTYFNYEAQQDKSGLPNDRFSAERPEGSISTLTIQRTEQRDSAMYRCASSSLGRDRTDYEQYFGPGTRLTVT.

This clone was recorded a few times. The chain employs TRBV6-1 and TRBJ2-5; no firm D call. CDR1 is MNHNS, CDR2 SASEGT, per germline. The CDR3 is made up of 13 amino acids. Trimming removed 1 base from V and 4 bases from J, with 7 bases in between. CDR3: CASSEGWRETQYF. In nucleotides, the CDR3 is TGTGCCAGCAGTGAAGGCTGGAGAGAGACCCAGTACTTC.